A single sample is the source of the 27 T cell receptor beta chains below, sequenced in a study of T-cell reconstitution after alpha-beta-depleted transplantation in children. Researchers prepared the TCRbeta library using unique molecular identifiers, the study reports. TCRdb re-called the PCR reads with MiXCR, one entry per CDR3 protein. The data show 600,000 to 700,000 distinct CDR3 sequences, 16% seen once. The specimen comprised PBMCs from the stem cell graft donor, sampled from the stem cell graft. The source is a human donor who donated a stem cell graft to a child with acute myeloid leukemia.

The V call is TRBV6-2 or TRBV6-3, the J call TRBJ2-1; TRBD2 matches 8 bases. CDR1 is MNHEY and CDR2 is SVGEGT in the germline V gene. Losses at the gene ends were 10 bases for V and 4 bases for J; bases not matched to a gene: 6. The CDR3 loop spans 13 amino acids. CDR3 loop: CAIAGLGYNEQFF. The CDR3, as DNA: TGTGCCATCGCGGGACTAGGATACAATGAGCAGTTCTTC.

At least ten counts were recorded for this clonotype. The V gene is TRBV6-5, the J gene TRBJ2-5; 7 bases are shared with TRBD1. J was trimmed by 5 bases and V by 4 bases; bases with no gene match: 10. There are 15 residues in the CDR3. Germline CDR1 MNHEY, CDR2 SVGAGI. CDR3 loop: CASSFTDREKETQYF. CDR3 nucleotide sequence: TGTGCCAGCAGTTTCACCGACAGGGAGAAGGAGACCCAGTACTTC.

This clonotype showed up just a few times. The chain is built from TRBV5-1 and TRBJ2-5, with 7 bases that match TRBD2. The CDR3 has 15 residues. CDR1 SGHRS and CDR2 YFSETQ come from the germline V gene. The V gene end was trimmed by 0 bases and the J gene end by 5 bases; junction bases not matched to a gene: 7. CDR3 coding DNA: TGCGCCAGCAGCTTGGGCGGGGGATCGAAGGAGACCCAGTACTTC. Amino acids: CASSLGGGSKETQYF.

As DNA, the CDR3 is TGTGCCAGCAGTGGGGGGACAGGAATAATGTACAATGAGCAGTTCTTC. Its protein is CASSGGTGIMYNEQFF. This rearrangement joins TRBV6-1 to TRBJ2-1; 8 positions match TRBD1. The CDR3 consists of 16 residues. V lost 4 bases and J lost 4; bases outside the gene matches: 9. Germline values: CDR1 MNHNS, CDR2 SASEGT.

This clonotype turned up a few times. The genes are TRBV5-1 and TRBJ1-2, with a tentative D call TRBD1 (6 bases). The germline gives CDR1 SGHRS, CDR2 YFSETQ. CDR3 length: 13 amino acids. V gave up 4 bases and J gave up 6 bases, with 13 bases separating them. The CDR3: CASSLGQQDGYTF. The CDR3 DNA is TGCGCCAGCAGCCTCGGACAGCAGGATGGCTACACCTTC.

This clonotype showed up many times. The J gene is TRBJ1-3, the V gene TRBV7-9, with a possible D match to TRBD1 (6 bases). Germline V gene sequence: CDR1 SEHNR, CDR2 FQNEAQ (reference sequence). V was cut by 6 bases and J by 3 bases, with 15 bases left in between. This CDR3 contains 15 residues. This CDR3 is CASSRTGSSGNTIYF. For the CDR3, the DNA is TGTGCCAGCAGTCGAACAGGGAGTAGTGGAAACACCATATATTTT.

The table lists this clonotype with a few counts. The chain employs TRBV12-3 or TRBV12-4 and TRBJ1-5; 7 nucleotides match TRBD1. This CDR3 is built from 15 residues. V lost 4 bases and J lost 3; bases outside the gene matches: 6. The CDR3 loop is CASSSGTANNQPQHF. CDR3 nucleotide sequence: TGTGCCAGCAGTTCCGGGACAGCTAACAATCAGCCCCAGCATTTT.

This clonotype was detected many times. The gene calls are TRBV30 and TRBJ1-2; D is uncertain. The CDR3 extends over 12 amino acids. Germline CDR1 reads GTSNPN; CDR2 reads SVGIG (reference sequence). V was pared by 0 bases and J by 5 bases, with 7 bases between. The chain's CDR3 is CAWSVGVYGYTF. As DNA, the CDR3 is TGTGCCTGGAGTGTTGGTGTTTATGGCTACACCTTC.

This clonotype showed up just a few times. The chain uses TRBV5-6 and TRBJ2-7; 10 positions match TRBD1. The CDR3 is 19 residues long. Per germline, CDR1 SGHDT and CDR2 YYEEEE. The ends lost 3 bases at V and 0 bases at J; junction bases unmatched: 15. CDR3 coding DNA: TGTGCCAGCAGCTATTCGCCGTCTAAGGGACAGGGGAGCTCCTACGAGCAGTACGTC. The encoded protein is CASSYSPSKGQGSSYEQYV.

Only a few counts were recorded for this clonotype. The CDR3 region has the DNA TGCAGTGCTTCCGGGACTAGCGGGGGAAAAGTCGCGAACACCGGGGAGCTGTTTTTT. Encoded protein: CSASGTSGGKVANTGELFF. The J gene is TRBJ2-2, the V gene TRBV20-1, with TRBD2 identical over 14 bases. The germline CDR1 and CDR2 sequences are DFQATT and SNEGSKA (reference sequence). This CDR3 is 19 amino acids long. With 5 bases clipped from V and 0 bases from J, the junction kept 11 bases outside the gene matches.

The chain combines TRBV27 with TRBJ2-7; the D gene is possibly TRBD1 (6 bases). The CDR3 has 14 residues. Trimming stripped 5 bases from V and 6 bases from J, with 17 bases between. The germline V gene has CDR1 MNHEY and CDR2 SMNVEV (reference sequence). DNA for the CDR3: TGTGCCAGCAGTCCAGCAGGGGTAGGTCCCGAGCAGTACTTC. It encodes CASSPAGVGPEQYF.

The CDR3, as DNA: TGTGCTAGTGGCCGGACAGGGGAAAACATTCAGTACTTC. As protein: CASGRTGENIQYF. This chain uses TRBV12-5 with TRBJ2-4; TRBD1 matches 9 bases. J was trimmed by 5 bases and V by 6 bases; bases with no gene match: 2. CDR3 length: 13 amino acids. Per the germline V gene, CDR1 is LGHNT and CDR2 is FRNRAP.

The V gene is TRBV7-9, the J gene TRBJ1-1; TRBD1 matches at 8 bases. Germline CDR1 reads SEHNR; CDR2 reads FQNEAQ (reference sequence). J gave up 8 bases and V 3 bases, and 5 bases lay outside the gene matches. The CDR3 length is 13 residues. CDR3: CASSLPGGMEAFF. CDR3 DNA sequence: TGTGCCAGCAGCTTGCCAGGGGGCATGGAAGCTTTCTTT.

The chain is built from TRBV11-2 and TRBJ2-3; D gene uncertain. The CDR3 has 13 amino acids. V dropped 1 base and J dropped 4 bases, with 6 bases sitting between them. Germline V CDR1 and CDR2: SGHAT, FQNNGV. The CDR3 spells CASSLGDADTQYF. The DNA of the CDR3 is TGTGCCAGCAGCTTAGGGGATGCAGATACGCAGTATTTT.

The V and J genes are TRBV6-2 or TRBV6-3 and TRBJ2-3; D is undetermined. There are 13 residues in the CDR3. Germline V CDR1 and CDR2: MNHEY, SVGEGT. Deletions cut 7 bases from V and 5 bases from J, with 13 bases between. The CDR3, as DNA: TGTGCCAGCATAGAGACCCTAGGAGATACGCAGTATTTT. Amino acids: CASIETLGDTQYF.

This clonotype was recorded at least ten times. The chain joins TRBV28 to TRBJ2-7, with D possibly TRBD1 on 5 matching bases. Trimming left V 5 bases short and J 1 base short, with 15 bases between. Germline assignment: CDR1 MDHEN and CDR2 SYDVKM. The CDR3 is made up of 15 amino acids. CDR3 nucleotides: TGTGCCAGCAGTATCGGGCAGGGCGCTTCCTACGAGCAGTACGTC. Amino acid sequence: CASSIGQGASYEQYV.

The chain links TRBV5-1 to TRBJ2-1; D possibly matches TRBD1 or TRBD2 (5 bases each). The CDR3 consists of 15 residues. Germline loops: CDR1 SGHRS, CDR2 YFSETQ. The V end was cut by 7 bases, the J end by 6 bases, with 20 bases between. This CDR3 reads CASAPRVEGPNEQFF. CDR3 nucleotide sequence: TGCGCCAGCGCCCCCAGGGTCGAGGGTCCCAATGAGCAGTTCTTC.

This clonotype was detected ten times or more. The chain employs TRBV20-1 and TRBJ1-4; D not certain. Germline lookup yields CDR1 DFQATT and CDR2 SNEGSKA (reference sequence). V was trimmed by 1 base and J by 7 bases, leaving 10 bases between them. This CDR3 comprises 13 residues. For the CDR3, the DNA is TGCAGTGCTAGAGCGGGGTTTAGTGAAAAACTGTTTTTT. Translation: CSARAGFSEKLFF.

This clonotype was counted a few times. V and J are TRBV7-6 and TRBJ2-3; 9 bases map to TRBD1. The CDR3 consists of 18 residues. Germline V gene lookup returns CDR1 SGHVS and CDR2 FNYEAQ. With 4 bases clipped from V and 5 bases from J, the junction kept 16 bases outside the gene matches. The CDR3 sequence is CASSSALTGGRYGDTQYF. The CDR3 DNA follows: TGTGCCAGCAGCTCCGCGCTCACAGGGGGCCGGTACGGAGATACGCAGTATTTT.

The chain joins TRBV20-1 to TRBJ1-1; tentative D call: TRBD1 (6 bases). V was trimmed by 0 bases and J by 5 bases, leaving 16 bases between them. The CDR3 loop spans 15 amino acids. Germline assignment: CDR1 DFQATT and CDR2 SNEGSKA (reference sequence). The CDR3 protein is CSARDGVGGRTEAFF. CDR3 bases: TGCAGTGCTAGAGATGGGGTGGGGGGCAGAACTGAAGCTTTCTTT.

This clonotype was observed at least ten times. This chain uses TRBV9 with TRBJ2-2, with D uncertain. Germline CDR1 reads SGDLS; CDR2 reads YYNGEE. The V gene lost 0 bases and the J gene lost 4 bases, with 4 bases spanning the gap. The CDR3 has 13 residues. CDR3 DNA sequence: TGTGCCAGCAGCGTAGGGGCCACCGGGGAGCTGTTTTTT. Protein product: CASSVGATGELFF.

This clonotype was counted many times. This rearrangement joins TRBV4-3 to TRBJ2-5; D possibly matches TRBD1 or TRBD2 (7 bases each). Germline V gene data show CDR1 as LGHNA and CDR2 as YSLEER. Trimming shortened V by 1 base and J by 5 bases, and 11 bases separated the two germline ends. This CDR3 has 14 residues. The DNA of the CDR3 is TGCGCCAGCAGCCAAGGACAGGGAGGGGAGACCCAGTACTTC. Translated: CASSQGQGGETQYF.

The genes are TRBV12-3 or TRBV12-4 and TRBJ2-3; no firm D call. V was trimmed by 8 bases and J by 0 bases, leaving 6 bases between them. The CDR3 has 12 residues. The CDR3 is CASGLSTDTQYF. The DNA of the CDR3 is TGTGCCAGCGGGTTAAGCACAGATACGCAGTATTTT.

The CDR3 reads CASSAWGGGTYEQYF. As DNA, the CDR3 is TGTGCCAGCAGCGCGTGGGGGGGGGGCACCTACGAGCAGTACTTC. J is TRBJ2-7 and V is TRBV3-1, with D possibly being TRBD2 (7 bases). The ends were cut back, 5 bases at V and 2 bases at J, with 16 bases in the middle. The CDR3 is made up of 15 amino acids. Looked up from germline, CDR1 is LGHDT and CDR2 is YNNKEL (reference sequence).

This clonotype was seen many times. The chain employs TRBV15 and TRBJ2-1, with D uncertain. The CDR3 totals 16 residues. Trimming stripped 0 bases from V and 5 bases from J, with 14 bases between. In germline, CDR1 is LNHNV, CDR2 YYDKDF (reference sequence). The CDR3 sequence is CATSREDKVRDNEQFF. The DNA for the CDR3 is TGTGCCACCAGCAGAGAAGACAAGGTTAGGGACAATGAGCAGTTCTTC.

The rearrangement uses TRBV24-1 and TRBJ1-5; 7 bases are a match to TRBD1. CDR1 and CDR2 from the germline V gene are KGHDR and SFDVKD. J gave up 3 bases and V 0 bases, and 10 bases lay outside the gene matches. The CDR3 spans 18 residues. Here the CDR3 DNA reads TGTGCCACCAGTGATTTGCTGCGGGGACAGCTTTACAATCAGCCCCAGCATTTT. As protein: CATSDLLRGQLYNQPQHF.

This clonotype was observed a handful of times. J is TRBJ2-5 and V is TRBV7-2; 8 bases agree with TRBD1. This CDR3 spans 15 amino acids. J lost 3 bases, V lost 1 base, and 4 bases had no gene match. CDR1 is SGHTA and CDR2 is FQGNSA in the germline V gene. CDR3 residues: CASSLGVDREETQYF. The CDR3 DNA follows: TGTGCCAGCAGCTTAGGGGTGGACAGGGAAGAGACCCAGTACTTC. Based on the CDR3 plus reference TRBV7-2 and TRBJ2-5, the full variable domain is GAGVSQSPSNKVTEKGKDVELRCDPISGHTALYWYRQSLGQGLEFLIYFQGNSAPDKSGLPSDRFSAERTGGSVSTLTIQRTQQEDSAVYLCASSLGVDREETQYFGPGTRLLVL.